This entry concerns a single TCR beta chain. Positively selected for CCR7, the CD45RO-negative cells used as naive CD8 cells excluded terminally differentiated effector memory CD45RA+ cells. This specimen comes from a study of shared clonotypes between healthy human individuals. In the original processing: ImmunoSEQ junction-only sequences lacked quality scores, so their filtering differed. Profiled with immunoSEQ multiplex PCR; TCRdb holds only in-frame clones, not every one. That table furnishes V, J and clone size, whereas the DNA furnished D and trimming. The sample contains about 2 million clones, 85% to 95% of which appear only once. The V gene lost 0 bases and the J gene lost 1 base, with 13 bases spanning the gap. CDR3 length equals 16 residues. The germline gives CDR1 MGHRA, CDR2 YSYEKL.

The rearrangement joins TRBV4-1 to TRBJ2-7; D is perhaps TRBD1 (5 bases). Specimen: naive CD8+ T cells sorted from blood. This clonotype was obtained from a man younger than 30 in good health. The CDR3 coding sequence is TGCGCCAGCAGCCAAGACGACAGCAAAAGTTCCTACGAGCAGTACTTC. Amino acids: CASSQDDSKSSYEQYF.